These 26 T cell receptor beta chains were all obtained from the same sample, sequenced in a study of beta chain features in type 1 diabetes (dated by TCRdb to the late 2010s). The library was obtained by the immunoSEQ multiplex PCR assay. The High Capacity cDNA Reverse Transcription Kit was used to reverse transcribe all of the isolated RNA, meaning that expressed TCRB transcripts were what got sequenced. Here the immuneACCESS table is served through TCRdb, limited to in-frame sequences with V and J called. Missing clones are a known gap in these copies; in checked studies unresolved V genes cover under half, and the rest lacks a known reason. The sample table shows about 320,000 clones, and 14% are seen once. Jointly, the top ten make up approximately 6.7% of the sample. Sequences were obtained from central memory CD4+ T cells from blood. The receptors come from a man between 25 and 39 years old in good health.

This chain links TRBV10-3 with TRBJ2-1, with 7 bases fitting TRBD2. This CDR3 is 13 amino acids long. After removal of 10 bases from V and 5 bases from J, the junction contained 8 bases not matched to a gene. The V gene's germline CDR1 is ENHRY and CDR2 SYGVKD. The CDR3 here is CASRVGTNNEQFF. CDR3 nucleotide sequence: TGTGCCAGCAGGGTCGGGACTAACAATGAGCAGTTCTTC.

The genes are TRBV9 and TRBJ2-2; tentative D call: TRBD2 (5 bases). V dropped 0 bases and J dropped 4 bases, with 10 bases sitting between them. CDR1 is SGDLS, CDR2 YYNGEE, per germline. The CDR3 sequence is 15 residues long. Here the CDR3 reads CASSVVSGSTGELFF. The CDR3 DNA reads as TGTGCCAGCAGCGTAGTAAGTGGGAGCACCGGGGAGCTGTTTTTT.

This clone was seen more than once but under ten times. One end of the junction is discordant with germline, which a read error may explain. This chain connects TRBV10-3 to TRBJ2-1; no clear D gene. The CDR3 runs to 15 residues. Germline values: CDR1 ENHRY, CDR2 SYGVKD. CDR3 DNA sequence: TGTGCCAGCAGTCCTAGACGAAGCTCCTACAATGAGCAGTTCTTC. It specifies CASSPRRSSYNEQFF.

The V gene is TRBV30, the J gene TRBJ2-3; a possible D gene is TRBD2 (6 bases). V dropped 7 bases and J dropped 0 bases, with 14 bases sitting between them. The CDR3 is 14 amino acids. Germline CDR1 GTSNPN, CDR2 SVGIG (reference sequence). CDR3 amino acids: CASRGNPSTDTQYF. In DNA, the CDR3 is TGTGCCTCCCGGGGGAATCCTAGCACAGATACGCAGTATTTT.

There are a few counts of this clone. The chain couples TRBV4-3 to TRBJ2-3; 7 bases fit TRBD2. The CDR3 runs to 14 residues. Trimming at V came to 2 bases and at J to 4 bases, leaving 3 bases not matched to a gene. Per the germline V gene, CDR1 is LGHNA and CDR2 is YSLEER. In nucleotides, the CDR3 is TGCGCCAGCAGCCAACGTACTAGCGCAGATACGCAGTATTTT. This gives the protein CASSQRTSADTQYF.

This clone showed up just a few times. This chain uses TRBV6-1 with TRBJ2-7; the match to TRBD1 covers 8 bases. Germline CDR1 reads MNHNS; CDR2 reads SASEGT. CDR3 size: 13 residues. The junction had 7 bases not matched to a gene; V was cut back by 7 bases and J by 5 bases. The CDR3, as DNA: TGTGCCAGCACCCCGGACAGGGCCCACGAGCAGTACGTC. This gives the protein CASTPDRAHEQYV.

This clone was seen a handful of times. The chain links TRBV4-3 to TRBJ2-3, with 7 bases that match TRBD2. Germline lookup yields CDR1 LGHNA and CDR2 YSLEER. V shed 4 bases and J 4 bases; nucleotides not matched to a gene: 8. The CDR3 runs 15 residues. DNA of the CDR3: TGCGCCAGCAGCCTCCGGACTAGTAGTCCAGATACGCAGTATTTT. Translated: CASSLRTSSPDTQYF.

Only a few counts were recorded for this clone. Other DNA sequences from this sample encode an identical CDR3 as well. For the CDR3, the DNA is TGTGCCTGGAGTGTACTAGCGGGACCATACAATGAGCAGTTCTTC. Translating it yields CAWSVLAGPYNEQFF. The chain employs TRBV30 and TRBJ2-1; 10 bases fit TRBD2. The CDR3 consists of 15 residues. Losses at the gene ends were 0 bases for V and 4 bases for J; bases not matched to a gene: 3. From germline, CDR1 is GTSNPN and CDR2 SVGIG (reference sequence).

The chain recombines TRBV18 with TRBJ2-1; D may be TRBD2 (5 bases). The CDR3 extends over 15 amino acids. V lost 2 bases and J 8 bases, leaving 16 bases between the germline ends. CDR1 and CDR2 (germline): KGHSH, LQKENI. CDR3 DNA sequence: TGTGCCAGCTCACCATTATCAACTAGGATCGATGAGCAGTTCTTC. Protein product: CASSPLSTRIDEQFF. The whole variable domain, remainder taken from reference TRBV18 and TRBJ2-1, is NAGVMQNPRHLVRRRGQEARLRCSPMKGHSHVYWYRQLPEEGLKFMVYLQKENIIDESGMPKERFSAEFPKEGPSILRIQQVVRGDSAAYFCASSPLSTRIDEQFFGPGTRLTVL.

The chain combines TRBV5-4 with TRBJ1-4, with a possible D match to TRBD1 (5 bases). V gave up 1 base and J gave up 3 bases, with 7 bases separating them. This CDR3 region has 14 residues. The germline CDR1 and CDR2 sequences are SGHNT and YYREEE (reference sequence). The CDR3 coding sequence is TGTGCCAGCAGCTTGTCAGGGCCTAATGAAAAACTGTTTTTT. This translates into CASSLSGPNEKLFF.

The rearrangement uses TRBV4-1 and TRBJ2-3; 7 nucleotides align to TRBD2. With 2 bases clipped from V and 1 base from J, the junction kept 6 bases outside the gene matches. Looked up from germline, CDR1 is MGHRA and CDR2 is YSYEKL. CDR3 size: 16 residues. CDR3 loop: CASSQTQTSGTDTQYF. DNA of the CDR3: TGCGCCAGCAGCCAAACTCAAACTAGCGGCACAGATACGCAGTATTTT.

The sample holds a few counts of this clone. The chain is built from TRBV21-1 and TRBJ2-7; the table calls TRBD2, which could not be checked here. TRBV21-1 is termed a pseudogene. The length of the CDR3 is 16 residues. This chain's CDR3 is CASSKAGGRGLYEQYV. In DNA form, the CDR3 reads TGTGCCAGCAGCAAAGCGGGCGGGAGGGGTCTATACGAGCAGTACGTC.

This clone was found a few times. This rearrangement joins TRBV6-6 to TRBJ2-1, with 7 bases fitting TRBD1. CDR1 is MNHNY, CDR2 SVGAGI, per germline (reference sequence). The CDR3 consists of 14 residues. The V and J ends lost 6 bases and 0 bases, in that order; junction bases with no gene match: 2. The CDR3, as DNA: TGTGCCAGCAGGACAGGGTCCTCCTACAATGAGCAGTTCTTC. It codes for CASRTGSSYNEQFF.

The CDR3, as DNA: TGTGCCAGTAGTTCCCGGGACAGGCACACTGAAGCTTTCTTT. Translation gives CASSSRDRHTEAFF. This chain uses TRBV19 with TRBJ1-1; 8 nucleotides line up with TRBD1. Trimming took 5 bases from V and 3 from J; bases not matched to a gene: 5. CDR1 and CDR2 (germline): LNHDA, SQIVND (reference sequence). This CDR3 is 14 amino acids long.

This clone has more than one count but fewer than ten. The CDR3 is CASSFADTQYF. CDR3 DNA sequence: TGTGCCAGCAGCTTTGCGGATACGCAGTATTTT. This chain uses TRBV7-9 with TRBJ2-3; no reliable D call. V dropped 3 bases and J dropped 6 bases, with 4 bases sitting between them. The CDR3 runs 11 residues. Per the germline V gene, CDR1 is SEHNR and CDR2 is FQNEAQ (reference sequence).

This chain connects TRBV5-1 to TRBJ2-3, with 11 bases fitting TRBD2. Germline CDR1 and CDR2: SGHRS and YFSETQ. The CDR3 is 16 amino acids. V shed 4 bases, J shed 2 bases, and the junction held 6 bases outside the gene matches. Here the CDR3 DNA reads TGCGCCAGCAGCCCCGGGACTAGCGGTCTCACAGATACGCAGTATTTT. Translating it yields CASSPGTSGLTDTQYF.

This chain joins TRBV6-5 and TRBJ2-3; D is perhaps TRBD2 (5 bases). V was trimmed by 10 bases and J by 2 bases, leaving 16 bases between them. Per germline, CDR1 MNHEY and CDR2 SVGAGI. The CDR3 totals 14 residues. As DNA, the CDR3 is TGTGCCATCATGAGAGGGTTATCCACAGATACGCAGTATTTT. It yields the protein CAIMRGLSTDTQYF.

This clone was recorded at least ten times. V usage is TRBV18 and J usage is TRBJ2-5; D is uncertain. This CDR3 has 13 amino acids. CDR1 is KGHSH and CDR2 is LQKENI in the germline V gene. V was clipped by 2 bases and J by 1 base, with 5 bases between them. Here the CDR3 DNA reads TGTGCCAGCTCACCAGCGGCCCAAGAGACCCAGTACTTC. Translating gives CASSPAAQETQYF.

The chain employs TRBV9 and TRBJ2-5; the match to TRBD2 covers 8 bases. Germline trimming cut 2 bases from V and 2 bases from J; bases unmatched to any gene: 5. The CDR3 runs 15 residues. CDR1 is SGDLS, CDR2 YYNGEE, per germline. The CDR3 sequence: CASSVYGTSQETQYF. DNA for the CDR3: TGTGCCAGCAGCGTCTACGGGACTAGTCAAGAGACCCAGTACTTC.

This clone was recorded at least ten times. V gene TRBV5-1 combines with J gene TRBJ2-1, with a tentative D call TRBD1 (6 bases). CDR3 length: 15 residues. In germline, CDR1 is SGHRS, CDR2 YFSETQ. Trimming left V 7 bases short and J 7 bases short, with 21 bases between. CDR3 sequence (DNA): TGCGCCAGCGCCTTGGGGACATCCCTTGCAAATGAGCAGTTCTTC. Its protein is CASALGTSLANEQFF.

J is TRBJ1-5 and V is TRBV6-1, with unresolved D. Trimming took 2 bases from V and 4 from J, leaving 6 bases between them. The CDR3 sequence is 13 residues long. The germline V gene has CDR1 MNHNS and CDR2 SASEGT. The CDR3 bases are TGTGCCAGCAGTGAATTGGGAAATCAGCCCCAGCATTTT. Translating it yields CASSELGNQPQHF.

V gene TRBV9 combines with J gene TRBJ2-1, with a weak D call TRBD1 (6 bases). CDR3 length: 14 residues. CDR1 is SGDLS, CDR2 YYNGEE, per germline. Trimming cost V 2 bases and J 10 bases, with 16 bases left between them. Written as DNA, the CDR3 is TGTGCCAGCAGCGTCGTACCAGGGGACGCGGAGCAGTTCTTC. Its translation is CASSVVPGDAEQFF.

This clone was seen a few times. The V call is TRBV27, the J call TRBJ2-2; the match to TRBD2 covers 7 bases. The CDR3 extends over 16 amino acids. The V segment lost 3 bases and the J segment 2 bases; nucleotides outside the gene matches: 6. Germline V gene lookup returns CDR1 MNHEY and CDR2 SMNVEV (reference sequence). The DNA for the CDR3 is TGTGCCAGCAGTTTCCCCAGCGGGGCCAACACCGGGGAGCTGTTTTTT. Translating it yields CASSFPSGANTGELFF.

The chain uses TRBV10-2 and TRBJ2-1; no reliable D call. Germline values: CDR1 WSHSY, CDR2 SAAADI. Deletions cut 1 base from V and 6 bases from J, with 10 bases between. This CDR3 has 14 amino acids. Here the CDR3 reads CASSEFGSLNEQFF. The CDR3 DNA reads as TGCGCCAGCAGTGAGTTCGGCTCCCTCAATGAGCAGTTCTTC.

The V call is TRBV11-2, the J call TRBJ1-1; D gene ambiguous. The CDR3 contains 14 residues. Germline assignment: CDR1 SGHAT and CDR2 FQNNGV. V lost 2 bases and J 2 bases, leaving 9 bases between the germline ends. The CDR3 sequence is CASSLHSVNTEAFF. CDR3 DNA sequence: TGTGCCAGCAGCTTACATTCTGTTAACACTGAAGCTTTCTTT. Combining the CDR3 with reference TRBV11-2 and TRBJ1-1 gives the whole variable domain EAGVAQSPRYKIIEKRQSVAFWCNPISGHATLYWYQQILGQGPKLLIQFQNNGVVDDSQLPKDRFSAERLKGVDSTLKIQPAKLEDSAVYLCASSLHSVNTEAFFGQGTRLTVV.

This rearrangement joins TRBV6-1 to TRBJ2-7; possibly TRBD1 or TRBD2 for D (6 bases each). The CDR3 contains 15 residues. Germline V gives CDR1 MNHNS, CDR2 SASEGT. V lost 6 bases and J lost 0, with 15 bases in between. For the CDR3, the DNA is TGTGCCAGCAGGGCGGGACATCCCAGCTCCTACGAGCAGTACGTC. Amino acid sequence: CASRAGHPSSYEQYV.